This T cell receptor (beta chain) was recorded in a study of T-cell memory formation after mild COVID-19. This clonotype was seen a handful of times. A single record per CDR3 protein comes from TCRdb applying MiXCR to the 5' RACE reads. The table records over 400,000 distinct CDR3 sequences, less than 25% of them present only once. The sequence was obtained from an adult woman who had mild COVID-19 (a few samples of this study predate the infection). Cell type and time point are not known. The sequencing input was PBMCs or a T cell subset sorted from them (not recorded which).

In DNA form, the CDR3 reads TGTGCCAGCAGCCCGGGACAGGGGTGGTCCTACGAGCAGTACTTC. It encodes CASSPGQGWSYEQYF. The rearrangement links TRBV9 to TRBJ2-7, with 10 bases identical to TRBD1. J gave up 1 base and V 4 bases, and 5 bases lay outside the gene matches. From germline, CDR1 is SGDLS and CDR2 YYNGEE. The CDR3 is made up of 15 amino acids.